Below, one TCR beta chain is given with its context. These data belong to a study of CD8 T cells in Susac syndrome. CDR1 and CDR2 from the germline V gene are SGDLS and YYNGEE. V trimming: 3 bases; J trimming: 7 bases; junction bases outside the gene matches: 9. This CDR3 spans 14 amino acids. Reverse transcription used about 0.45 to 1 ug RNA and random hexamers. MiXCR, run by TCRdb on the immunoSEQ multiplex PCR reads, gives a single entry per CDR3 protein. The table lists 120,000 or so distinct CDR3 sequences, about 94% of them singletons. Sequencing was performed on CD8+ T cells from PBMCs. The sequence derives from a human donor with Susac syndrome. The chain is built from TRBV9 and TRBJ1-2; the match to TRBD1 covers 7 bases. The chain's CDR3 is CASSGGTVRGGYTF. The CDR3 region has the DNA TGTGCCAGCAGCGGGGGGACAGTGAGGGGTGGCTACACCTTC.